A selection of T cell receptor beta chains follows, all from one sample in a study of TIL therapy for anti-PD-1-resistant metastatic lung cancer. Assay used: immunoSEQ multiplex PCR; TCRdb lists only in-frame clones, some missing. The sample lists 20,000 or so clones; around 70% were seen once. The sample consisted of blood, taken at baseline. All receptors derive from a person aged 25 to 79 with non-small cell lung cancer. Each CDR3 is given with its conserved first and last residue. The order of the fields is D gene, clone size, J gene, V gene, CDR3 DNA, CDR3 protein. The D gene is left open where the match is weak. Not all rows give a size; the values are once, few, many and, for expanded clones, a class.

.,.,TRBJ1-6,TRBV12-3/TRBV12-4,TGTGCCAGCAGTTTAGACCGGCCACCCCTCCACTTT,CASSLDRPPLHF
.,.,TRBJ2-3,TRBV30,TGTGCCTGGTCCCCTGGTCGCACAGATACGCAGTATTTT,CAWSPGRTDTQYF
TRBD1,.,TRBJ2-2,TRBV6-2/TRBV6-3,TGTGCCAGCAGCTTTAGAGGGGACAGGGAGACCGGGGAGCTGTTTTTT,CASSFRGDRETGELFF
TRBD1,.,TRBJ1-4,TRBV9,TGTGCCAGCAGCGTAGAGGCAGGGGGTCTAACTAATGAAAAACTGTTTTTT,CASSVEAGGLTNEKLFF
.,.,TRBJ2-2,TRBV5-1,TGCGCCAGCAGCCTCGGATACGGGCCGGGCACCGGGGAGCTGTTTTTT,CASSLGYGPGTGELFF
.,.,TRBJ1-2,TRBV5-4,TGTGCCAGCAGCTTGGCCGTCGCAGGGAGGGACTACACCTTC,CASSLAVAGRDYTF
.,.,TRBJ1-5,TRBV19,TGTGCCAGTAGTATGGTGGTCCCTGGGGGTCAGCCCCAGCATTTT,CASSMVVPGGQPQHF
.,.,TRBJ2-1,TRBV6-2/TRBV6-3,TGTGCCAGCAGTTACTCGAAATACAATGAGCAGTTCTTC,CASSYSKYNEQFF
.,.,TRBJ1-1,TRBV4-1,TGCGCCAGCAGCCCCTTCGAGGCCGTAAACACTGAAGCTTTCTTT,CASSPFEAVNTEAFF
.,.,TRBJ1-1,TRBV2,TGTGCCAGCATTTGGGGCACTGAAGCTTTCTTT,CASIWGTEAFF
.,.,TRBJ1-6,TRBV11-1,TGTGCCAGCAGTGTCGAACAGAATTCACCCCTCCACTTT,CASSVEQNSPLHF
TRBD2,.,TRBJ2-7,TRBV2,TGTGCCAGCACAACTAGCGGGAGGGTATACGAGCAGTACTTC,CASTTSGRVYEQYF
TRBD1,.,TRBJ2-1,TRBV27,TGTGCCAGCAGTAGGACAGGCTACAATGAGCAGTTCTTC,CASSRTGYNEQFF
.,.,TRBJ2-5,TRBV18,TGTGCCAGCTCACCAAGCAGGGTTGGGGAGACCCAGTACTTC,CASSPSRVGETQYF
TRBD1,.,TRBJ2-7,TRBV4-1,TGCGCCAGCAGCCCGAGTACAGGGGCCTACGAGCAGTACTTC,CASSPSTGAYEQYF
TRBD1,.,TRBJ1-2,TRBV11-1,TGTGCCAGCAGCTTTCCCGGACAGGGGAACTATGGCTACACCTTC,CASSFPGQGNYGYTF
TRBD1,.,TRBJ2-7,TRBV7-9,TGTGCCAGCAGCTTTGACAGGGGGCTCGGCGAGCAGTACTTC,CASSFDRGLGEQYF
TRBD2,few,TRBJ2-5,TRBV5-4,TGTGCCAGCAGGAAAGCGGGAGGGTTAGAGACCCAGTACTTC,CASRKAGGLETQYF
.,.,TRBJ1-4,TRBV7-9,TGTGCCAGCAGCTTAGGTTGGGGGGCGCGAGAAGAAAAACTGTTTTTT,CASSLGWGAREEKLFF
TRBD2,.,TRBJ2-3,TRBV11-3,TGTGCCAGCAGCGTTGGACTAGAGGGGCGAGATACGCAGTATTTT,CASSVGLEGRDTQYF
.,.,TRBJ2-1,TRBV12-3/TRBV12-4,TGTGCCAGTTGCAAGAGACAGTTGGATGAGCAGTTCTTC,CASCKRQLDEQFF
TRBD2,.,TRBJ2-2,TRBV3-1/TRBV3-2,TGTGCCAGCAGCCCTGGGACTAGCGGCCCTCGCGGGGAGCTGTTTTTT,CASSPGTSGPRGELFF
TRBD1,.,TRBJ2-1,TRBV6-5,TGTGCCAGCAGTTATTACAGGGGCAATGAGCAGTTCTTC,CASSYYRGNEQFF
.,.,TRBJ2-3,TRBV2,TGTGCCAGCAGTTACGACCCTGGGTATGCGGTAGATACGCAGTATTTT,CASSYDPGYAVDTQYF
.,medium-sized,TRBJ1-1,TRBV6-5,TGTGCCAGCAGTTATAGTACCAGGGCGAACACTGAAGCTTTCTTT,CASSYSTRANTEAFF
TRBD1,.,TRBJ1-2,TRBV6-5,TGTGCCAGCAGTTACCAGGGGGATGGCTACACCTTC,CASSYQGDGYTF
.,.,TRBJ1-3,TRBV5-6,TGTGCCAGCAGCTTGTCGGCAGTAGGAAACACCATATATTTT,CASSLSAVGNTIYF
.,few,TRBJ1-1,TRBV4-3,TGCGCCAGCAGCCAAGAATCCAGGGCTCTAATGAACACTGAAGCTTTCTTT,CASSQESRALMNTEAFF
TRBD1,.,TRBJ1-5,TRBV28,TGTGCCAGCAGGCGACAGGGGGAGGGTCAGCCCCAGCATTTT,CASRRQGEGQPQHF
TRBD1,once,TRBJ1-2,TRBV9,TGTGCCAGCAGCGCGTTGACAGGGAGTGGCTACACCTTC,CASSALTGSGYTF
.,few,TRBJ1-1,TRBV30,TGTGCCTGGAAAGGGACTCTCTGGGCTGAAGCTTTCTTT,CAWKGTLWAEAFF
.,.,TRBJ2-3,TRBV14,TGTGCCAGCAGCCTTCCCGGACTCCGCACAGATACGCAGTATTTT,CASSLPGLRTDTQYF
TRBD2,.,TRBJ2-1,TRBV6-5,TGTGCCAGCAGTACCGGGACTAGTGAATACAATGAGCAGTTCTTC,CASSTGTSEYNEQFF
TRBD1,.,TRBJ2-3,TRBV6-2/TRBV6-3,TGTGCCAGCAGTTACGTGGGACAGGGCGCAGATACGCAGTATTTT,CASSYVGQGADTQYF
.,.,TRBJ2-5,TRBV7-9,TGTGCCAGCAGCTCAACGTCTCCCAAGGGGCCCCCTCTCCAAGAGACCCAGTACTTC,CASSSTSPKGPPLQETQYF
.,few,TRBJ1-5,TRBV20-1,TGCAGTGCTAGTAAATCCATCCAAAGCAATCAGCCCCAGCATTTT,CSASKSIQSNQPQHF
.,.,TRBJ1-5,TRBV12-3/TRBV12-4,TGTGCCAGCAGTGGGCAGGGGACACAGCCCCAGCATTTT,CASSGQGTQPQHF
.,few,TRBJ2-3,TRBV24-1,TGTGCCACCAGTGATTTGTACGGTGGGGCAGATACGCAGTATTTT,CATSDLYGGADTQYF
.,.,TRBJ2-5,TRBV6-1,TGTGCCAGCAGTGAAGCGGGACCTTTTGGGACCCAGTACTTC,CASSEAGPFGTQYF
.,few,TRBJ1-2,TRBV6-4,TGTGCCAGCAGTCCGCAAGGAGGGTTCGGGAATGGCTACACCTTC,CASSPQGGFGNGYTF
.,.,TRBJ1-2,TRBV9,TGTGCCAGCAGCGTAGAGTCGTTAGGCACCTATGGCTACACCTTC,CASSVESLGTYGYTF
.,.,TRBJ2-5,TRBV3-1/TRBV3-2,TGTGCCAGCAGCCAAGGGGAAGGGGAGACCCAGTACTTC,CASSQGEGETQYF
.,.,TRBJ2-3,TRBV19,TGTGCCAGTAGTATTTCCGGGGTAACGCAGTATTTT,CASSISGVTQYF
.,.,TRBJ2-1,TRBV6-5,TGTGCCAGCAGTTGGGGGACCGGACTTAACAATGAGCAGTTCTTC,CASSWGTGLNNEQFF
.,.,TRBJ2-3,TRBV3-1/TRBV3-2,TGTGCCAGCAGCCAAGATCTCGGGAGATTCCTACTTACAGATACGCAGTATTTT,CASSQDLGRFLLTDTQYF
.,.,TRBJ1-4,TRBV3-1/TRBV3-2,TGTGCCAGCAGCCCGAGGGGACGGGTGAATGAAAAACTGTTTTTT,CASSPRGRVNEKLFF